The 18 T cell receptor beta chains listed next were all sequenced from one sample in a study of cytomegalovirus exposure and HLA in healthy donors. In the PCR, 60 Vbeta and 13 Jbeta primers were used. TCRdb's table, derived via immunoSEQ multiplex PCR, lists solely in-frame clones and lacks some. Found here are about 170,000 clones, under 80% of them singletons; the top ten hold around 3%. The sequenced material came from PBMCs. The receptors come from a female donor in good health and CMV-seronegative.

This clone was seen once. The chain couples TRBV7-8 to TRBJ2-7, with D possibly matching TRBD1 (6 bases). Germline-derived CDR1 and CDR2 are SGHVS and FQNEAQ. V was shortened by 6 bases and J by 2 bases, with 23 bases between the two germline ends. This CDR3 has 17 amino acids. DNA of the CDR3: TGTGCCAGCAGTTATGGACCGGAAACAGGGACGGCCTACGAGCAGTACTTC. Translated: CASSYGPETGTAYEQYF. Variable domain in full (rest from reference TRBV7-8 and TRBJ2-7): GAGVSQSPRYKVAKRGQDVALRCDPISGHVSLFWYQQALGQGPEFLTYFQNEAQLDKSGLPSDRFFAERPEGSVSTLKIQRTQQEDSAVYLCASSYGPETGTAYEQYFGPGTRLTVT.

This chain uses TRBV14 with TRBJ2-3, with 11 bases lining up with TRBD2. Germline lookup yields CDR1 SGHDN and CDR2 FVKESK. The CDR3 spans 16 residues. Trimming at V came to 4 bases and at J to 2 bases, leaving 5 bases not matched to a gene. The CDR3 sequence: CASSPWGLADTDTQYF. As DNA, the CDR3 is TGTGCCAGCAGCCCGTGGGGACTAGCGGACACAGATACGCAGTATTTT.

This chain connects TRBV30 to TRBJ1-1; no reliable D call. With 0 bases removed from V and 3 bases from J, the gap between germline ends came to 14 bases. Germline lookup yields CDR1 GTSNPN and CDR2 SVGIG (reference sequence). This CDR3 has 15 amino acids. The DNA of the CDR3 is TGTGCCTGGAGTGTACGACTAAACCGGGACACTGAAGCTTTCTTT. This translates into CAWSVRLNRDTEAFF.

This chain joins TRBV7-3 and TRBJ1-1; 9 bases align to TRBD1. In germline, CDR1 is SGHTA, CDR2 FQGTGA. The CDR3 is made up of 13 amino acids. V shed 5 bases and J 4 bases; nucleotides not matched to a gene: 2. The CDR3, as DNA: TGTGCCAGCAGCCCGACAGGGGGCACTGAAGCTTTCTTT. Its translation is CASSPTGGTEAFF.

The rearrangement uses TRBV5-1 and TRBJ2-2; TRBD1 is a possible D gene (6 bases). V dropped 2 bases and J dropped 4 bases, with 9 bases sitting between them. This CDR3 comprises 14 residues. CDR1 is SGHRS, CDR2 YFSETQ, per germline. CDR3: CASSFLQGTGELFF. Here the CDR3 DNA reads TGCGCCAGCAGCTTTTTACAGGGCACCGGGGAGCTGTTTTTT.

The V gene is TRBV29-1, the J gene TRBJ1-1; D possibly corresponds to TRBD1 (6 bases). V shed 2 bases and J shed 7 bases, with 20 bases lying between them. The CDR3 is made up of 15 amino acids. The germline V gene encodes CDR1 SQVTM and CDR2 ANQGSEA. The CDR3 nucleotides are TGCAGCGTTGAACGGCCCCCACAGGGAGGGGTTGAAGCTTTCTTT. It yields the protein CSVERPPQGGVEAFF.

The V call is TRBV7-2, the J call TRBJ2-3; D not resolved. Germline V gene data show CDR1 as SGHTA and CDR2 as FQGNSA. There are 16 residues in the CDR3. Trimming left V 5 bases short and J 2 bases short, with 17 bases between. In nucleotides, the CDR3 is TGTGCCAGCAGCCGAGGTCTACCCGCTTCCACAGATACGCAGTATTTT. Amino acid sequence: CASSRGLPASTDTQYF.

This chain links TRBV14 with TRBJ1-2; TRBD1 is a possible D gene (6 bases). Trimming left V 4 bases short and J 0 bases short, with 18 bases between. Germline loops: CDR1 SGHDN, CDR2 FVKESK. The CDR3 is made up of 17 amino acids. CDR3 sequence (DNA): TGTGCCAGCAGCCCAGAGGCTACTTGGACAGCTAACTATGGCTACACCTTC. Encoded protein: CASSPEATWTANYGYTF.

The chain carries TRBV30 and TRBJ1-1; D not certain. Germline V gene lookup returns CDR1 GTSNPN and CDR2 SVGIG (reference sequence). V was trimmed by 3 bases and J by 0 bases, leaving 14 bases between them. The CDR3 consists of 15 residues. The CDR3 is CAWRDLRRLNTEAFF. CDR3 DNA: TGTGCCTGGAGGGACTTACGCCGACTGAACACTGAAGCTTTCTTT.

The chain uses TRBV6-6 and TRBJ2-2; 7 bases align to TRBD1. Trimming cost V 5 bases and J 9 bases; bases outside gene matches: 6. CDR3 size: 13 residues. The germline V gene encodes CDR1 MNHNY and CDR2 SVGAGI (reference sequence). CDR3 DNA sequence: TGTGCCAGCAGTCGGGACAGAGAGAGGGAGCTGTTTTTT. Translating gives CASSRDRERELFF.

The rearrangement uses TRBV5-5 and TRBJ2-7; D is perhaps TRBD1 (6 bases). The CDR3 consists of 16 residues. Trimming removed 4 bases from V and 5 bases from J, with 22 bases in between. Germline V gene sequence: CDR1 SGHKS, CDR2 YYEKEE (reference sequence). This CDR3 is CASSRILTGWDNEQYF. The CDR3, as DNA: TGTGCCAGCAGCCGCATACTTACAGGGTGGGATAACGAGCAGTACTTC.

The J gene is TRBJ1-5, the V gene TRBV28; no definite D call. CDR3 length: 16 residues. Germline V gives CDR1 MDHEN, CDR2 SYDVKM. The V and J ends lost 1 base and 1 base respectively, with 11 bases between them. The CDR3 nucleotides read TGTGCCAGCAGTTTATACCCCCGAGTGAGCAATCAGCCCCAGCATTTT. It encodes CASSLYPRVSNQPQHF.

The genes are TRBV12-5 and TRBJ2-1; TRBD1 matches 7 bases. V lost 5 bases to trimming and J lost 4 bases; unmatched junction nucleotides: 8. From germline, CDR1 is LGHNT and CDR2 FRNRAP. This CDR3 contains 15 residues. CDR3 coding DNA: TGTGCTAGTGGTCTAGGGGGCGACCCATACAATGAGCAGTTCTTC. This translates into CASGLGGDPYNEQFF.

This clone was counted only a few times. This chain links TRBV5-4 with TRBJ1-1; D is perhaps TRBD1 (5 bases). Germline V lookup: CDR1 SGHNT, CDR2 YYREEE (reference sequence). The germline V and J ends were trimmed by 4 bases and 7 bases, with 17 bases remaining between them. The CDR3 consists of 14 residues. The CDR3 protein is CASSPSGGEVEAFF. Written as DNA, the CDR3 is TGTGCCAGCAGCCCATCGGGGGGGGAAGTTGAAGCTTTCTTT.

This clone was counted only a few times. J is TRBJ1-1 and V is TRBV28; D might be TRBD1 (6 bases). The germline CDR1 and CDR2 sequences are MDHEN and SYDVKM. V gave up 7 bases and J gave up 4 bases, with 13 bases separating them. CDR3 length: 13 amino acids. This chain's CDR3 is CASTPGVGTEAFF. CDR3 bases: TGTGCCAGCACCCCAGGGGTGGGCACTGAAGCTTTCTTT.

The chain has TRBV5-1 and TRBJ1-2; weak D call: TRBD1 (6 bases). The CDR3 totals 12 residues. The V gene's germline CDR1 is SGHRS and CDR2 YFSETQ. V was pared by 5 bases and J by 6 bases, with 11 bases between. The CDR3 DNA is TGCGCCAGCAGTGAACAGGGAGATGGCTACACCTTC. Its protein product is CASSEQGDGYTF.

The rearrangement links TRBV7-8 to TRBJ1-6, with 8 positions matching TRBD1. This CDR3 spans 14 amino acids. The trim removed 5 bases at V and 6 bases at J, leaving 3 bases unmatched. The V gene's germline CDR1 is SGHVS and CDR2 FQNEAQ. CDR3 nucleotide sequence: TGTGCCAGCAGCCGGGACAGGAGTAATTCACCCCTCCACTTT. Translation: CASSRDRSNSPLHF. The whole variable domain, remainder taken from reference TRBV7-8 and TRBJ1-6, is GAGVSQSPRYKVAKRGQDVALRCDPISGHVSLFWYQQALGQGPEFLTYFQNEAQLDKSGLPSDRFFAERPEGSVSTLKIQRTQQEDSAVYLCASSRDRSNSPLHFGNGTRLTVT.

This chain joins TRBV7-2 and TRBJ2-5, with 7 bases fitting TRBD2. Germline CDR1 SGHTA, CDR2 FQGNSA. The CDR3 is 16 amino acids. J gave up 4 bases and V 1 base, and 9 bases lay outside the gene matches. The CDR3 DNA reads as TGTGCCAGCAGCTTAGGGGTCGAGCGGGGAATAGAGACCCAGTACTTC. Translation gives CASSLGVERGIETQYF.